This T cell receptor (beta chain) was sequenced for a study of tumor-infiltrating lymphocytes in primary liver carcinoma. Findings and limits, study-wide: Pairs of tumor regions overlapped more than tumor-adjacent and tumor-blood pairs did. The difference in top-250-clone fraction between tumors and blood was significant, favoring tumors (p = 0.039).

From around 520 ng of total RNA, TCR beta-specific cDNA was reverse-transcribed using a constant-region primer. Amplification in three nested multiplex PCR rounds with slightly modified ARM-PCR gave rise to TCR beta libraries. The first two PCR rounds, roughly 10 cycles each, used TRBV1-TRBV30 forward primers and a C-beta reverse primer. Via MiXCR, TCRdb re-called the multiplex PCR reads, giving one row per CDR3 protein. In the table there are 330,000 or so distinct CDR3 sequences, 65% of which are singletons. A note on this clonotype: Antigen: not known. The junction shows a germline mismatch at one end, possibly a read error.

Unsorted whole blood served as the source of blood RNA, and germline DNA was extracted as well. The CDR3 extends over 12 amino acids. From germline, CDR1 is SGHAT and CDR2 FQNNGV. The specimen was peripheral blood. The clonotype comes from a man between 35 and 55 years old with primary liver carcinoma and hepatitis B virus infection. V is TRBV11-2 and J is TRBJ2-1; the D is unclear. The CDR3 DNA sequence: TGTGCCAGCAGCTCCAGGAGTGGTGAGAAGTTCTTC. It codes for CASSSRSGEKFF.